One and the same sample provided the 4 T cell receptor beta chains below, sequenced in a study of T cell changes during pregnancy in multiple sclerosis. Profiled with immunoSEQ multiplex PCR; TCRdb holds only in-frame clones, not every one. The profile shows 85,000 to 130,000 clones, approximately 90% of them singletons. The source was peripheral blood, collected after pregnancy. The receptors originated from a female donor with multiple sclerosis, enrolled in a pregnancy study.

This sequence joins TRBV14 and TRBJ2-1; D is undetermined. V was cut by 5 bases and J by 6 bases, with 11 bases left in between. The CDR3 has 13 residues. The germline CDR1 and CDR2 sequences are SGHDN and FVKESK. The CDR3 DNA reads as TGTGCCAGCAGCTCGCTAGTCCCCAATGAGCAGTTCTTC. Residues: CASSSLVPNEQFF.

J is TRBJ1-1 and V is TRBV7-9; unclear D gene. Trimming cost V 1 base and J 1 base, with 10 bases left between them. CDR3 size: 15 residues. Germline values: CDR1 SEHNR, CDR2 FQNEAQ (reference sequence). As DNA, the CDR3 is TGTGCCAGCAGCTTAGGCGTGGTTGGGAACACTGAAGCTTTCTTT. This codes for CASSLGVVGNTEAFF.

This clone was seen once. This sequence joins TRBV11-1 and TRBJ1-1; 8 bases fit TRBD1. The CDR3 runs to 15 residues. The V gene's germline CDR1 is SGHAT and CDR2 FQDESV (reference sequence). V lost 1 base to trimming and J lost 2 bases; unmatched junction nucleotides: 3. The CDR3 DNA reads TGTGCCAGCAGCTTAGAGGGACAGGCCAACACTGAAGCTTTCTTT. Translation gives CASSLEGQANTEAFF.

V is TRBV15 and J is TRBJ2-5, with TRBD1 identical over 9 bases. Germline lookup yields CDR1 LNHNV and CDR2 YYDKDF (reference sequence). The J segment lost 4 bases and the V segment lost 1 base, leaving 7 bases of the junction unmatched. The CDR3 totals 16 residues. The CDR3 region has the DNA TGTGCCACCAGCAGAGGGGGACAGGGACGGAGAGAGACCCAGTACTTC. Protein sequence: CATSRGGQGRRETQYF.